Following are 23 T cell receptor beta chains from one sample sequenced in a study of T cells in Graves' hyperthyroidism and ophthalmopathy (dated by TCRdb to between 2018 and 2021). The library was obtained by multiplex PCR. Sequencer: Illumina HiSeq 2000. The TCR beta CDR3 regions were amplified from the RNA transcripts. For the first round of RT-PCR on the TCR CDR3, the HTBI primer set was used together with the Qiagen OneStep RT-PCR kit. Using fastp at Q25 and MiXCR, TCRdb reprocessed the public reads and kept productive beta chains. Rows matching on CDR3 protein sequence are summarized as one entry with the most common DNA and genes. In all, the sample holds about 570,000 distinct CDR3 sequences, and just over 45% of those were seen once. Over 15% of the sample is in the top ten clones. The sample taken for sequencing was peripheral blood or thyroid tissue (not recorded which). These receptors came from an adult woman with Graves' disease, either hyperthyroidism or ophthalmopathy (not recorded which).

In nucleotides, the CDR3 is TGTGCCAGCATTGAAGGTGGGAACACCGGGGAGCTGTTTTTT. Protein sequence: CASIEGGNTGELFF. V gene TRBV28 combines with J gene TRBJ2-2; D unclear. Trimming shortened V by 7 bases and J by 1 base, and 10 bases separated the two germline ends. The CDR3 has 14 residues. Looked up from germline, CDR1 is MDHEN and CDR2 is SYDVKM.

The table lists this clonotype with many counts. The gene calls are TRBV7-8 and TRBJ1-5; D gene uncertain. Trimming cost V 0 bases and J 3 bases, with 12 bases left between them. The CDR3 is 16 residues long. Per the germline V gene, CDR1 is SGHVS and CDR2 is FQNEAQ. CDR3: CASSLALGMPNQPQHF. The CDR3 DNA is TGTGCCAGCAGCTTAGCGTTAGGGATGCCCAATCAGCCCCAGCATTTT.

This clonotype was recorded many times. This chain joins TRBV7-9 and TRBJ1-5, with D uncertain. Trimming took 1 base from V and 3 from J, leaving 7 bases between them. CDR1 and CDR2 from the germline V gene are SEHNR and FQNEAQ (reference sequence). The CDR3 contains 14 residues. The CDR3 loop reads CASSLVGYNQPQHF. Here the CDR3 DNA reads TGTGCCAGCAGCTTAGTGGGATACAATCAGCCCCAGCATTTT. The full variable domain, completed using reference TRBV7-9 and TRBJ1-5, is DTGVSQNPRHKITKRGQNVTFRCDPISEHNRLYWYRQTLGQGPEFLTYFQNEAQLEKSRLLSDRFSAERPKGSFSTLEIQRTEQGDSAMYLCASSLVGYNQPQHFGDGTRLSIL.

This clonotype appeared a few times. V gene TRBV10-3 combines with J gene TRBJ1-1; the D gene is possibly TRBD1 (5 bases). Germline-derived CDR1 and CDR2 are ENHRY and SYGVKD. V was pared by 5 bases and J by 2 bases, with 9 bases between. The CDR3 is made up of 13 amino acids. CDR3 sequence: CAISLGRNTEAFF. For the CDR3, the DNA is TGTGCCATCAGTTTGGGACGCAACACTGAAGCTTTCTTT.

This clonotype has a single count. This chain uses TRBV24-1 with TRBJ2-2; no firm D call. CDR1 and CDR2 (germline): KGHDR, SFDVKD. The CDR3 is 13 amino acids. V was clipped by 5 bases and J by 0 bases, with 3 bases between them. The DNA of the CDR3 is TGTGCCACCAGTGGAACGAACACCGGGGAGCTGTTTTTT. This encodes CATSGTNTGELFF.

Only a few counts were recorded for this clonotype. The chain links TRBV28 to TRBJ1-4; D gene unclear. This CDR3 region has 12 residues. The V gene lost 5 bases and the J gene lost 8 bases, with 9 bases spanning the gap. Germline CDR1 and CDR2: MDHEN and SYDVKM. CDR3 nucleotide sequence: TGTGCCAGCAGTCCGGGTGAGGAAAAACTGTTTTTT. It translates to CASSPGEEKLFF. Full variable domain (outside the CDR3, taken from reference TRBV28 and TRBJ1-4): DVKVTQSSRYLVKRTGEKVFLECVQDMDHENMFWYRQDPGLGLRLIYFSYDVKMKEKGDIPEGYSVSREKKERFSLILESASTNQTSMYLCASSPGEEKLFFGSGTQLSVL.

This chain joins TRBV5-1 and TRBJ2-5; 8 bases agree with TRBD1. The CDR3 is made up of 16 amino acids. After removal of 1 base from V and 3 bases from J, the junction contained 8 bases not matched to a gene. Germline V gives CDR1 SGHRS, CDR2 YFSETQ. CDR3 sequence reads: CASSLMGTTGEETQYF. CDR3 DNA: TGCGCCAGCAGCTTGATGGGAACGACAGGGGAAGAGACCCAGTACTTC. Together with reference TRBV5-1 and TRBJ2-5, the CDR3 gives the full variable domain: KAGVTQTPRYLIKTRGQQVTLSCSPISGHRSVSWYQQTPGQGLQFLFEYFSETQRNKGNFPGRFSGRQFSNSRSEMNVSTLELGDSALYLCASSLMGTTGEETQYFGPGTRLLVL.

This clonotype was counted ten times or more. J is TRBJ1-4 and V is TRBV12-3 or TRBV12-4, with D tentatively TRBD1 (6 bases). Trimming removed 3 bases from V and 7 bases from J, with 12 bases in between. This CDR3 has 14 amino acids. The CDR3 region has the DNA TGTGCCAGCAGTTTGGTCAGGGGAGGTGAAAAACTGTTTTTT. Translation: CASSLVRGGEKLFF.

This clonotype came up many times. V gene TRBV6-6 combines with J gene TRBJ2-7, with no clear D. The V end was cut by 0 bases, the J end by 0 bases, with 6 bases between. The germline CDR1 and CDR2 sequences are MNHNY and SVGAGI (reference sequence). This CDR3 is built from 14 residues. The CDR3 spells CASSYSTNSYEQYF. CDR3 nucleotides: TGTGCCAGCAGTTACTCGACAAACTCCTACGAGCAGTACTTC.

At least ten counts were recorded for this clonotype. The chain joins TRBV7-8 to TRBJ1-3; D ambiguous. Trimming pared 0 bases from V and 0 bases from J, leaving 12 bases between. From germline, CDR1 is SGHVS and CDR2 FQNEAQ. The CDR3 covers 17 residues. DNA of the CDR3: TGTGCCAGCAGCTTAGCATACAGAATAAACTCTGGAAACACCATATATTTT. It codes for CASSLAYRINSGNTIYF.

CDR3 residues: CASSSTFIVLTF. The CDR3 DNA sequence: TGTGCCAGCAGCTCAACTTTCATCGTCCTGACTTTC. The V gene is TRBV7-9, the J gene TRBJ2-6; no firm D call. CDR1 is SEHNR, CDR2 FQNEAQ, per germline (reference sequence). With 4 bases removed from V and 12 bases from J, the gap between germline ends came to 10 bases. The CDR3 is 12 amino acids.

In this sample, this clonotype turned up many times. The rearrangement links TRBV7-2 to TRBJ1-5; the D is unclear. Germline V gives CDR1 SGHTA, CDR2 FQGNSA. The CDR3 sequence is 13 residues long. V dropped 4 bases and J dropped 8 bases, with 12 bases sitting between them. The CDR3 nucleotides are TGTGCCAGCAGCTCACTACTCGGGAAGCCCCAGCATTTT. This translates into CASSSLLGKPQHF.

This clonotype occurred a few times. This chain uses TRBV28 with TRBJ2-3, with no clear D. Germline CDR1 MDHEN, CDR2 SYDVKM. This CDR3 region has 12 residues. Trimming took 5 bases from V and 4 from J, leaving 7 bases between them. This CDR3 is CASSPTADTQYF. CDR3 bases: TGTGCCAGCAGTCCCACCGCAGATACGCAGTATTTT.

V gene TRBV20-1 combines with J gene TRBJ1-6, with 8 bases lining up with TRBD1. The CDR3 contains 15 residues. Germline V gene data show CDR1 as DFQATT and CDR2 as SNEGSKA (reference sequence). V lost 2 bases and J lost 8; bases outside the gene matches: 8. CDR3 residues: CSARPRGTGYSPLHF. CDR3 in DNA: TGCAGTGCTAGACCCCGAGGGACAGGTTATTCACCCCTCCACTTT.

Comment on this clonotype: This may come from a read error, since a much larger clone is one base off. The chain combines TRBV7-3 with TRBJ2-7, with 10 bases aligning to TRBD2. This CDR3 is built from 16 residues. Germline loops: CDR1 SGHTA, CDR2 FQGTGA. V dropped 0 bases and J dropped 7; count of bases not matched to a gene: 9. The CDR3 here is CASSLTVTSGMDEQYF. The CDR3 bases are TGTGCCAGCAGCTTAACTGTTACTAGCGGGATGGATGAGCAGTACTTC. Full variable domain (rest looked up from reference TRBV7-3 and TRBJ2-7): GAGVSQTPSNKVTEKGKYVELRCDPISGHTALYWYRQSLGQGPEFLIYFQGTGAADDSGLPNDRFFAVRPEGSVSTLKIQRTERGDSAVYLCASSLTVTSGMDEQYFGPGTRLTVT.

Concerning this clonotype: It is unclear where the CDR3 begins or ends on the DNA, so no DNA is shown, and the CDR3 is as TCRdb lists it. The J gene is TRBJ2-5, the V gene TRBV7-9; the DNA was not used to check the table's D call, TRBD1. In germline, CDR1 is SEHNR, CDR2 FQNEAQ (reference sequence). The CDR3 has 23 amino acids, counting both end residues. The CDR3 is CASSLGGDTAYRAGSCFLETQYF.

This clonotype was observed at least ten times. The V call is TRBV7-3, the J call TRBJ2-2; weak D call: TRBD2 (6 bases). The CDR3 is 14 residues long. Trimming took 8 bases from V and 2 from J, leaving 12 bases between them. In germline, CDR1 is SGHTA, CDR2 FQGTGA. This chain's CDR3 is CASGPGTNTGELFF. CDR3 sequence (DNA): TGTGCCAGCGGGCCCGGGACTAACACCGGGGAGCTGTTTTTT.

CDR3: CASGISLQPQHF. In nucleotides, the CDR3 is TGTGCCAGCGGGATATCATTACAGCCCCAGCATTTT. This chain uses TRBV12-3 or TRBV12-4 with TRBJ1-5; no clear D. The CDR3 totals 12 residues. V lost 8 bases, J lost 7 bases, and 12 bases lay in between.

This clonotype was seen many times. CDR3 nucleotides: TGTGCCAGCAGCGAAACGACGACAGCCGCTTATTCACCCCTCCACTTT. Protein: CASSETTTAAYSPLHF. The gene calls are TRBV5-5 and TRBJ1-6, with TRBD1 as a possible D gene (5 bases). The CDR3 sequence is 16 residues long. Trimming took 4 bases from V and 8 from J, leaving 19 bases between them. The germline V gene encodes CDR1 SGHKS and CDR2 YYEKEE (reference sequence). Full variable domain (remainder filled in from reference TRBV5-5 and TRBJ1-6): DAGVTQSPTHLIKTRGQQVTLRCSPISGHKSVSWYQQVLGQGPQFIFQYYEKEERGRGNFPDRFSARQFPNYSSELNVNALLLGDSALYLCASSETTTAAYSPLHFGNGTRLTVT.

This clonotype occurred once. The chain recombines TRBV7-9 with TRBJ1-1, with D possibly matching TRBD1 (5 bases). The germline V gene has CDR1 SEHNR and CDR2 FQNEAQ (reference sequence). V was pared by 0 bases and J by 0 bases, with 11 bases between. The CDR3 runs to 16 residues. CDR3 nucleotide sequence: TGTGCCAGCAGCTTAGCGGCGGGACGGATGAACACTGAAGCTTTCTTT. Amino acids: CASSLAAGRMNTEAFF.

Concerning this clonotype itself: The junction departs from the called germline gene at one end, perhaps through a read error. The chain is built from TRBV18 and TRBJ2-5; D is undetermined. There are 11 residues in the CDR3. Germline V CDR1 and CDR2: KGHSH, LQKENI. The CDR3 reads CASSPQETRYF. The CDR3, as DNA: TGTGCCAGCTCTCCACAAGAGACCCGGTACTTC.

The chain uses TRBV7-2 and TRBJ1-2, with a weak D call TRBD1 (5 bases). V dropped 6 bases and J dropped 12 bases, with 23 bases sitting between them. The CDR3 totals 14 residues. Germline V gives CDR1 SGHTA, CDR2 FQGNSA. The CDR3 loop reads CASSRYGGGFGNTF. The CDR3 DNA reads as TGTGCCAGCAGTCGATACGGCGGGGGATTTGGAAACACCTTC.

There are a few counts of this clonotype. CDR3 in amino acids: CSVVFTRTYEQYF. CDR3 in DNA: TGCAGCGTTGTGTTTACTAGAACCTACGAGCAGTACTTC. The genes are TRBV29-1 and TRBJ2-7; possible D gene TRBD2, 5 bases. In germline, CDR1 is SQVTM, CDR2 ANQGSEA. The CDR3 loop spans 13 amino acids. V was cut by 4 bases and J by 2 bases, with 12 bases left in between.